The rows below give T cell receptor beta chains drawn from one sample of a study of blood T cell repertoires in COVID-19. The method was immunoSEQ multiplex PCR; TCRdb's version includes in-frame clones alone and lacks a portion of them. This sample has about 74,000 clones, with about 86% found just once. Specimen: peripheral blood. Every receptor here comes from a woman of 80 years or more with active or convalescent COVID-19. Each CDR3 is given with its conserved first and last residue. The order of the fields is CDR3 protein, CDR3 DNA, V gene, clone size, J gene, D gene. A D gene is named only where the DNA matches it firmly. Size values are once, few and many counts, or a class for expanded clones, and some rows have none.

CDR3: CASSLAGSRGDTQYF; DNA: TGTGCCAGCAGCTTGGCCGGTTCACGGGGGGATACGCAGTATTTT; V: TRBV5-4; size: NA; J: TRBJ2-3; D: NA
CDR3: CASTKNPGVGANVLTF; DNA: TGTGCCAGCACCAAAAACCCGGGGGTGGGGGCCAACGTCCTGACTTTC; V: TRBV5-5; size: NA; J: TRBJ2-6; D: NA
CDR3: CASSLSGRDTQYF; DNA: TGTGCCAGCAGCTTGTCAGGGAGGGATACGCAGTATTTT; V: TRBV7-9; size: NA; J: TRBJ2-3; D: NA
CDR3: CASSSRGSDNEQFF; DNA: TGTGCCAGCAGTTCAAGGGGCAGTGACAATGAGCAGTTCTTC; V: TRBV6-5; size: NA; J: TRBJ2-1; D: NA
CDR3: CASSLDRNTEAFF; DNA: TGTGCCAGCAGCTTAGACAGGAACACTGAAGCTTTCTTT; V: TRBV7-2; size: NA; J: TRBJ1-1; D: NA
CDR3: CASSYNGRVNYGYTF; DNA: TGTGCCAGCAGTTACAACGGCAGGGTCAACTATGGCTACACCTTC; V: TRBV6-5; size: NA; J: TRBJ1-2; D: NA
CDR3: CATSDGSGLRGGYTF; DNA: TGTGCCACCAGTGATGGAAGCGGACTGCGAGGGGGCTACACCTTC; V: TRBV24-1; size: once; J: TRBJ1-2; D: NA
CDR3: CASSPFRGHGYTF; DNA: TGTGCCAGTAGTCCCTTCAGGGGGCATGGCTACACCTTC; V: TRBV19; size: once; J: TRBJ1-2; D: TRBD1
CDR3: CASSLATGGSYEQYF; DNA: TGTGCCAGCAGCTTAGCGACGGGGGGCTCCTACGAGCAGTACTTC; V: TRBV7-2; size: once; J: TRBJ2-7; D: TRBD2
CDR3: CAWSKGGDTEAFF; DNA: TGTGCCTGGAGTAAAGGGGGTGACACTGAAGCTTTCTTT; V: TRBV30; size: NA; J: TRBJ1-1; D: NA
CDR3: CASSQAQGPYNEQFF; DNA: TGTGCCAGCAGCCAAGCCCAGGGGCCCTACAATGAGCAGTTCTTC; V: TRBV4-2; size: NA; J: TRBJ2-1; D: NA
CDR3: CASSQEGAWTGELFF; DNA: TGTGCCAGCAGCCAAGAGGGGGCCTGGACCGGGGAGCTGTTTTTT; V: TRBV4-2; size: NA; J: TRBJ2-2; D: NA
CDR3: CASTGTVDGYTF; DNA: TGTGCCAGTACCGGGACAGTAGATGGCTACACCTTC; V: TRBV19; size: NA; J: TRBJ1-2; D: TRBD1
CDR3: CASSLDRGRENTEAFF; DNA: TGTGCCAGCAGCCTCGACAGGGGGCGGGAGAACACTGAAGCTTTCTTT; V: TRBV9; size: NA; J: TRBJ1-1; D: TRBD1
CDR3: CASSYSQAMNTEAFF; DNA: TGTGCCAGCAGTTACTCGCAGGCGATGAACACTGAAGCTTTCTTT; V: TRBV6-5; size: NA; J: TRBJ1-1; D: NA
CDR3: CASSPDWTHSGNTIYF; DNA: TGCGCCAGCAGCCCCGACTGGACACACTCTGGAAACACCATATATTTT; V: TRBV4-3; size: NA; J: TRBJ1-3; D: NA
CDR3: CASSQDTSVNYGYTF; DNA: TGCGCCAGCAGCCAAGACACCTCGGTAAACTATGGCTACACCTTC; V: TRBV4-1; size: few; J: TRBJ1-2; D: NA
CDR3: CASSPPDGTPNTEAFF; DNA: TGTGCCAGCTCACCACCAGACGGGACACCGAACACTGAAGCTTTCTTT; V: TRBV18; size: NA; J: TRBJ1-1; D: NA
CDR3: CASSQFTTSGANVLTF; DNA: TGCGCCAGCAGCCAATTCACTACATCTGGGGCCAACGTCCTGACTTTC; V: TRBV4-3; size: once; J: TRBJ2-6; D: NA
CDR3: CASSIAGQYYGYTF; DNA: TGTGCCAGTAGTATAGCGGGACAGTACTATGGCTACACCTTC; V: TRBV19; size: NA; J: TRBJ1-2; D: TRBD1
CDR3: CAISNLAGGRNEQFF; DNA: TGTGCCATCAGTAACCTAGCGGGGGGGCGCAATGAGCAGTTCTTC; V: TRBV10-3; size: NA; J: TRBJ2-1; D: TRBD2
CDR3: CASSLDGGSYEQYF; DNA: TGCGCCAGCAGCTTGGACGGGGGCTCCTACGAGCAGTACTTC; V: TRBV5-1; size: NA; J: TRBJ2-7; D: NA
CDR3: CSAGGTGTNYGYTF; DNA: TGCAGCGCAGGTGGGACAGGAACTAACTATGGCTACACCTTC; V: TRBV29-1; size: few; J: TRBJ1-2; D: TRBD1
CDR3: CASSPGEGSRGANVLTF; DNA: TGTGCCAGCTCACCTGGGGAGGGGTCGCGCGGGGCCAACGTCCTGACTTTC; V: TRBV18; size: NA; J: TRBJ2-6; D: TRBD2
CDR3: CASSFSGGLMDEQFF; DNA: TGTGCCAGCTCGTTTAGCGGGGGCCTGATGGATGAGCAGTTCTTC; V: TRBV18; size: NA; J: TRBJ2-1; D: TRBD2
CDR3: CASRRLASNEQFF; DNA: TGCGCCAGCAGGCGACTAGCTTCCAATGAGCAGTTCTTC; V: TRBV4-1; size: NA; J: TRBJ2-1; D: TRBD2
CDR3: CASGPEAFF; DNA: TGTGCCAGCGGGCCTGAAGCTTTCTTT; V: TRBV21-1; size: NA; J: TRBJ1-1; D: NA
CDR3: CASSLIEATEAFF; DNA: TGTGCCAGCAGTTTAATCGAGGCCACTGAAGCTTTCTTT; V: TRBV27; size: NA; J: TRBJ1-1; D: NA
CDR3: CASSYSGRTDFGYTF; DNA: TGTGCCAGCAGTTACTCCGGAAGGACAGATTTTGGCTACACCTTC; V: TRBV6-5; size: NA; J: TRBJ1-2; D: NA
CDR3: CAISENSPGGSYNSPLHF; DNA: TGTGCCATCAGTGAAAACAGCCCGGGAGGCTCCTATAATTCACCCCTCCACTTT; V: TRBV10-3; size: NA; J: TRBJ1-6; D: NA
CDR3: CASSYSLAGGSDTQYF; DNA: TGTGCCAGCAGTTACTCACTAGCGGGAGGGTCTGATACGCAGTATTTT; V: TRBV6-5; size: NA; J: TRBJ2-3; D: TRBD2
CDR3: CARSHRTGQDFGYTF; DNA: TGTGCCAGAAGCCACCGGACAGGGCAGGACTTTGGCTACACCTTC; V: TRBV7-5; size: NA; J: TRBJ1-2; D: NA
CDR3: CASSVPRVPGDSPLHF; DNA: TGTGCCAGCAGCGTCCCCCGGGTGCCGGGTGATTCACCCCTCCACTTT; V: TRBV9; size: NA; J: TRBJ1-6; D: NA
CDR3: CASSGDRTQAQHF; DNA: TGTGCCAGCAGTGGCGACAGGACCCAGGCCCAGCATTTT; V: TRBV6-6; size: NA; J: TRBJ1-5; D: NA
CDR3: CASSPHRTGGTEAFF; DNA: TGTGCCAGCAGCCCACACCGGACAGGGGGAACTGAAGCTTTCTTT; V: TRBV7-2; size: NA; J: TRBJ1-1; D: TRBD1
CDR3: CASSLAGRDTGELFF; DNA: TGCGCCAGCAGCCTCGCGGGGAGGGACACCGGGGAGCTGTTTTTT; V: TRBV4-3; size: NA; J: TRBJ2-2; D: TRBD2
CDR3: CASTLLGAGNNEQFF; DNA: TGTGCCAGCACCTTATTGGGGGCTGGAAACAATGAGCAGTTCTTC; V: TRBV6-5; size: NA; J: TRBJ2-1; D: NA
CDR3: CASSSGNGHEQYF; DNA: TGTGCCAGCAGCTCGGGGAATGGGCACGAGCAGTACTTC; V: TRBV11-3; size: NA; J: TRBJ2-7; D: NA
CDR3: CASSPARGATAWEQYF; DNA: TGTGCCAGCAGCCCCGCCCGGGGGGCAACTGCGTGGGAGCAGTACTTC; V: TRBV7-9; size: NA; J: TRBJ2-7; D: NA
CDR3: CASSGGPANYGYTF; DNA: TGTGCCAGTAGTGGGGGCCCAGCTAACTATGGCTACACCTTC; V: TRBV7-2; size: NA; J: TRBJ1-2; D: NA
CDR3: CASRTTGNSGNTIYF; DNA: TGTGCCAGCAGAACTACAGGGAACTCTGGAAACACCATATATTTT; V: TRBV6-5; size: NA; J: TRBJ1-3; D: NA
CDR3: CASSPYSRDGRGPQHF; DNA: TGTGCCAGCAGTCCCTACAGCAGGGACGGGAGAGGGCCCCAGCATTTT; V: TRBV6-2/TRBV6-3; size: NA; J: TRBJ1-5; D: NA
CDR3: CAISERVLGQGTGSSEQYF; DNA: TGTGCCATCAGTGAGCGGGTATTGGGACAGGGGACAGGATCGAGCGAGCAGTACTTC; V: TRBV10-3; size: NA; J: TRBJ2-7; D: TRBD1
CDR3: CASSLEGHRTDTQYF; DNA: TGTGCCAGCAGCTTGGAGGGACATCGCACAGATACGCAGTATTTT; V: TRBV5-5; size: once; J: TRBJ2-3; D: NA
CDR3: CASSFQNSPLHF; DNA: TGTGCCAGCAGCTTTCAGAATTCACCCCTCCACTTT; V: TRBV3-1/TRBV3-2; size: NA; J: TRBJ1-6; D: NA
CDR3: CATSVAGAPGYTF; DNA: TGTGCCACCAGTGTCGCGGGGGCGCCCGGCTACACCTTC; V: TRBV24-1; size: few; J: TRBJ1-2; D: NA
CDR3: CASSSGLAYTDTQYF; DNA: TGTGCCAGCAGCTCCGGACTAGCGTACACAGATACGCAGTATTTT; V: TRBV7-2; size: NA; J: TRBJ2-3; D: TRBD2
CDR3: CASSRSGDSYEQYF; DNA: TGTGCCAGCTCACGGAGCGGGGACTCCTACGAGCAGTACTTC; V: TRBV18; size: once; J: TRBJ2-7; D: TRBD2
CDR3: CASSRIAGGNTGELFF; DNA: TGCGCCAGCAGCAGGATAGCGGGGGGTAACACCGGGGAGCTGTTTTTT; V: TRBV5-1; size: NA; J: TRBJ2-2; D: TRBD2
CDR3: CASSQDLAGNSPLHF; DNA: TGCGCCAGCAGCCAAGATCTGGCAGGCAATTCACCCCTCCACTTT; V: TRBV4-3; size: once; J: TRBJ1-6; D: NA
CDR3: CASSPSGGWIYNEQFF; DNA: TGTGCCAGCAGCCCCTCTGGCGGGTGGATCTACAATGAGCAGTTCTTC; V: TRBV7-2; size: NA; J: TRBJ2-1; D: NA
CDR3: CASSQTPNGGASDTQYF; DNA: TGTGCCAGCAGCCAAACCCCGAACGGGGGGGCCTCGGATACGCAGTATTTT; V: TRBV3-1/TRBV3-2; size: medium-sized; J: TRBJ2-3; D: TRBD2